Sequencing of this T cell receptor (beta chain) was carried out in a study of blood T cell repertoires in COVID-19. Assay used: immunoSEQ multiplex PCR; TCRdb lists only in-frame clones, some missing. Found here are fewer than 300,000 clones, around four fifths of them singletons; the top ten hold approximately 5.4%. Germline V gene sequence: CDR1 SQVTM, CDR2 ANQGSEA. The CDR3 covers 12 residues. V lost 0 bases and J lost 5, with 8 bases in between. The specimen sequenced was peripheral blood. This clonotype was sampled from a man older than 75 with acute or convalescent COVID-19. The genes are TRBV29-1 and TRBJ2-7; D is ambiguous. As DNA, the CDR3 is TGCAGCGTTGAAGAGTTACAGAACGAGCAGTACTTC. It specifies CSVEELQNEQYF.